These 4 T cell receptor beta chains were all obtained from the same sample, sequenced in a study of blood T cell repertoires in COVID-19. This table comes from immunoSEQ multiplex PCR, and its TCRdb copy is limited to in-frame clones, with some not included. Of under 400,000 clones listed, approximately 89% are singletons. The sequenced material came from peripheral blood. Receptor source: a woman aged 60 to 75 with COVID-19, enrolled during active disease.

This CDR3 reads CASSPQGKHGYTF. The DNA for the CDR3 is TGTGCCAGCAGCCCCCAGGGAAAGCATGGCTACACCTTC. The rearrangement joins TRBV12-3 or TRBV12-4 to TRBJ1-2, with a weak D call TRBD1 (5 bases). The CDR3 has 13 residues. Trimming shortened V by 6 bases and J by 6 bases, and 14 bases separated the two germline ends.

The chain couples TRBV18 to TRBJ2-7; TRBD1 agrees at 7 bases. The CDR3 length is 13 residues. The V segment lost 4 bases and the J segment 5 bases; nucleotides outside the gene matches: 5. Germline CDR1 and CDR2: KGHSH and LQKENI. CDR3 region: CASSHTGVNEQYF. DNA of the CDR3: TGTGCCAGCTCACACACAGGGGTAAACGAGCAGTACTTC.

V usage is TRBV5-1 and J usage is TRBJ2-1; possible D gene TRBD2, 6 bases. The V and J ends lost 4 bases and 2 bases respectively, with 13 bases between them. The CDR3 contains 15 residues. CDR1 and CDR2 from the germline V gene are SGHRS and YFSETQ. This chain's CDR3 is CASSKDYLTYNEQFF. CDR3 in DNA: TGCGCCAGCAGCAAGGACTACCTAACCTACAATGAGCAGTTCTTC.

In this sample, this clone turned up a few times. The rearrangement uses TRBV6-6 and TRBJ2-3; 8 positions match TRBD2. CDR1 MNHNY and CDR2 SVGAGI come from the germline V gene (reference sequence). V trimming: 6 bases; J trimming: 6 bases; junction bases outside the gene matches: 8. The CDR3 length is 14 residues. CDR3 protein: CASSPGGYGDTQYF. The CDR3 nucleotides read TGTGCCAGCAGCCCGGGGGGGTACGGGGATACGCAGTATTTT.